This T cell receptor beta chain was identified during a study of CXCR3-negative and CXCR3-positive naive CD8 T cells (dated by TCRdb to about 2019). Context from the whole study: Some 130 million TRB reads were obtained in total, roughly 1.5 +/- 0.3 million reads per library. Data from around ten donors, pooled across two independent experiments, went into the diversity and physicochemical repertoire analyses. Naive subsets from 5 or 6 donors and memory cells from 3 donors were included in the TRBV-TRBJ cluster analysis. What the work shows at the level of the full study, not this receptor alone: Freshly isolated PBMCs were used for most assays because CXCR3 expression partially decreased after cryopreservation. Because surface CD5, which is linked to self-reactivity in mice, was comparable between the naive subsets, TCR interaction strength was also inferred from TRB CDR3 physicochemical properties. Naive CXCR3-negative and CXCR3-positive cells from the same donor showed similar TRBV-TRBJ usage, whereas memory cells showed distinct patterns. Both naive subsets had comparably high repertoire diversity, while memory CD8+ T cells had much lower repertoire diversity. TRB CDR3s from CXCR3-positive naive cells showed higher hydrophobicity (lower Kidera factor 4), lower energy, and higher strength and volume indices than CXCR3-negative naive cells.

The run used a NextSeq 550. The Human TCR Profiling Kit (MiLaboratory) was used to prepare UMI-labeled 5' RACE TRB cDNA libraries. cDNA synthesis used the entire amount of extracted RNA, and PCR amplification then used the entire amount of cDNA produced. Libraries were prepared in parallel with an identical number of PCR cycles. Regarding the original processing steps: About 54,000 +/- 9,700 unique UMI-labeled TRB cDNA molecules per library were extracted with MIGEC and MiXCR, with at least two reads per UMI required. On average, each library contained about 40,000 +/- 10,000 functional in-frame TRB CDR3 nucleotide clonotypes without stop codons. After downsampling to 5000 UMI-labeled TRB molecules per sample, diversity metrics, including normalized Shannon-Wiener and Chao1, were computed in VDJtools. Clonotype-size-weighted physicochemical properties of the central five CDR3 residues (interaction energy, strength, volume and Kidera factor 4) were computed in VDJtools. Each CDR3 protein sequence appears as one entry after TCRdb reprocessed the reads, and no DNA is included. The V and J calls here are based on TCRdb, not the publication. The sample table holds 130,000 to 150,000 distinct CDR3 sequences. The leading ten clones occupy about 0.3% of the sample.

To note about this clonotype: Its antigen is still unknown.

Each CD8+ T cell subset was flow-sorted in triplicate, and around 300,000 cells per subset were placed directly into RLT lysis buffer. Naive CD8+ T cells were defined stringently as CD45RO-CCR7+CD27+CD95- to exclude memory contaminants. Using standard density gradient centrifugation, peripheral blood mononuclear cells were isolated from buffy coats. Naive CXCR3-negative and CXCR3-positive CD8+ T cells were flow-sorted using a FACSAria III. Total RNA was extracted from sorted cells with an RNeasy Mini Kit. Including the terminal cysteine and phenylalanine, the CDR3 comprises 14 residues. Only the protein is available. Reading the germline V gene gives CDR1 SQVTM and CDR2 ANQGSEA.

Sequenced material: naive CXCR3+ CD8+ T cells from blood. What this sample's cell subset or site label stands for: CD45RO-CCR7+CD27+CD95- naive CD8+ T cells expressing CXCR3 (TNR3+). The clonotype was recovered from a human donor in good health. Some clones in this sample may be carry-over from other donors' samples. The rearrangement combines TRBV29-1 with TRBJ2-5; the TRBD1 assignment by TCRdb is unverifiable without DNA. The CDR3 is CSAGQGAMEETQYF.